The clone carrying this T cell receptor beta chain was recorded at least ten times. These data are taken from a study of T-cell reconstitution after alpha-beta-depleted transplantation in children. Germline V CDR1 and CDR2: MNHEY, SVGAGI. This CDR3 has 14 amino acids. V shed 3 bases and J shed 1 base, with 9 bases lying between them. This sample's TCRbeta library carried unique molecular identifier barcodes. A single record per CDR3 protein comes from TCRdb applying MiXCR to the PCR reads. The sample shows approximately 93,000 distinct CDR3 sequences, 7.5% to 9.5% of them seen only once. Sequencing used PBMCs from the stem cell graft donor, obtained from the stem cell graft. The chain joins TRBV6-5 to TRBJ1-1; no reliable D call. This sequence originates from a human donor who donated a stem cell graft to a child with congenital amegakaryocytic thrombocytopenia. The chain's CDR3 is CASSYPGGNTEAFF. In DNA form, the CDR3 reads TGTGCCAGCAGTTATCCCGGTGGGAACACTGAAGCTTTCTTT.